Following are 32 T cell receptor beta chains from one sample sequenced in a study of cytotoxic CD8 clonotypes in ibrutinib-treated CLL. Data came from immunoSEQ multiplex PCR; TCRdb stores just in-frame clones and leaves some out. Found here are 140,000 to 150,000 clones, 76% of them singletons; the top ten hold about 4.7%. Sequencing was performed on PBMCs, taken after 24 months of ibrutinib treatment. All receptors come from a human donor with chronic lymphocytic leukemia.

The rearrangement uses TRBV5-1 and TRBJ2-7, with D perhaps being TRBD1 or TRBD2 (6 bases each). Germline V gene sequence: CDR1 SGHRS, CDR2 YFSETQ. Trimming cost V 0 bases and J 2 bases, with 12 bases left between them. This CDR3 has 15 residues. In nucleotides, the CDR3 is TGCGCCAGCAGCTTGGGTGAAGGGGGGACCTACGAGCAGTACTTC. Amino acid sequence: CASSLGEGGTYEQYF.

The chain is built from TRBV5-1 and TRBJ2-7, with D tentatively TRBD2 (7 bases). Trimming pared 0 bases from V and 2 bases from J, leaving 12 bases between. The germline gives CDR1 SGHRS, CDR2 YFSETQ. The CDR3 has 15 residues. The CDR3 sequence: CASSLARGAPYEQYF. CDR3 DNA: TGCGCCAGCAGCTTGGCCCGGGGGGCTCCCTACGAGCAGTACTTC.

The chain employs TRBV28 and TRBJ1-6; D not resolved. The germline V and J ends were trimmed by 4 bases and 0 bases, with 4 bases remaining between them. CDR1 is MDHEN, CDR2 SYDVKM, per germline. The CDR3 is 14 amino acids. CDR3 bases: TGTGCCAGCAGTTCCGGCTCCTATAATTCACCCCTCCACTTT. It is translated as CASSSGSYNSPLHF.

This clone was detected a few times. V usage is TRBV5-1 and J usage is TRBJ2-5; D gene uncertain. This CDR3 spans 13 amino acids. Trimming took 4 bases from V and 5 from J, leaving 12 bases between them. The germline gives CDR1 SGHRS, CDR2 YFSETQ. The CDR3 region has the DNA TGCGCCAGCAGCCTTCGGTCTTTGGAGACCCAGTACTTC. This codes for CASSLRSLETQYF.

The gene calls are TRBV7-2 and TRBJ1-2; a weak D match, TRBD1 (5 bases). Trimming stripped 4 bases from V and 6 bases from J, with 15 bases between. CDR3 length: 14 residues. The germline V gene has CDR1 SGHTA and CDR2 FQGNSA. The CDR3 reads CASSSDWGVDGYTF. As DNA, the CDR3 is TGTGCCAGCAGCTCCGACTGGGGGGTCGATGGCTACACCTTC.

This chain connects TRBV12-5 to TRBJ2-7; 8 positions agree with TRBD2. The J segment lost 4 bases and the V segment lost 6 bases, leaving 2 bases of the junction unmatched. This CDR3 region has 12 residues. The V gene's germline CDR1 is LGHNT and CDR2 FRNRAP. The CDR3 protein is CASGPGGYEQYF. The CDR3 DNA is TGTGCTAGTGGCCCGGGAGGGTACGAGCAGTACTTC.

This chain joins TRBV2 and TRBJ1-2; 8 nucleotides align to TRBD1. After removal of 3 bases from V and 6 bases from J, the junction contained 3 bases not matched to a gene. The CDR3 covers 13 residues. Germline V gene data show CDR1 as SNHLY and CDR2 as FYNNEI. This CDR3 is CASSDETGDGYTF. The CDR3 DNA reads as TGTGCCAGCAGTGACGAGACAGGGGATGGCTACACCTTC. Full variable domain (missing parts from reference TRBV2 and TRBJ1-2): EPEVTQTPSHQVTQMGQEVILRCVPISNHLYFYWYRQILGQKVEFLVSFYNNEISEKSEIFDDQFSVERPDGSNFTLKIRSTKLEDSAMYFCASSDETGDGYTFGSGTRLTVV.

This sequence joins TRBV15 and TRBJ1-2, with a possible D match to TRBD1 (6 bases). The V gene lost 5 bases and the J gene lost 8 bases, with 15 bases spanning the gap. Germline loops: CDR1 LNHNV, CDR2 YYDKDF (reference sequence). CDR3 length: 13 amino acids. This CDR3 is CATSGFTGGGYTF. The DNA of the CDR3 is TGTGCCACCAGCGGCTTCACTGGGGGCGGCTACACCTTC. The full variable domain, rest sourced from reference TRBV15 and TRBJ1-2, is DAMVIQNPRYQVTQFGKPVTLSCSQTLNHNVMYWYQQKSSQAPKLLFHYYDKDFNNEADTPDNFQSRRPNTSFCFLDIRSPGLGDTAMYLCATSGFTGGGYTFGSGTRLTVV.

J is TRBJ2-1 and V is TRBV2, with TRBD2 matching over 8 bases. V dropped 4 bases and J dropped 6; count of bases not matched to a gene: 2. Germline V gene lookup returns CDR1 SNHLY and CDR2 FYNNEI. There are 13 residues in the CDR3. In DNA, the CDR3 is TGTGCCAGCAGTGGGGCGGGGGGCAATGAGCAGTTCTTC. This gives the protein CASSGAGGNEQFF.

This chain uses TRBV7-9 with TRBJ2-3, with 10 bases identical to TRBD2. J was trimmed by 2 bases and V by 1 base; bases with no gene match: 3. The CDR3 consists of 16 residues. Per the germline V gene, CDR1 is SEHNR and CDR2 is FQNEAQ (reference sequence). DNA of the CDR3: TGTGCCAGCAGCTTAGGAACTAGCGGGGACACAGATACGCAGTATTTT. It yields the protein CASSLGTSGDTDTQYF. The whole variable domain, filled in from reference TRBV7-9 and TRBJ2-3, reads DTGVSQNPRHKITKRGQNVTFRCDPISEHNRLYWYRQTLGQGPEFLTYFQNEAQLEKSRLLSDRFSAERPKGSFSTLEIQRTEQGDSAMYLCASSLGTSGDTDTQYFGPGTRLTVL.

The chain joins TRBV6-5 to TRBJ1-2; the D gene is possibly TRBD1 (6 bases). Germline V CDR1 and CDR2: MNHEY, SVGAGI. The CDR3 spans 15 residues. With 2 bases removed from V and 4 bases from J, the gap between germline ends came to 14 bases. DNA for the CDR3: TGTGCCAGCAGTTACGGGGGGGGCCCTGGCTATGGCTACACCTTC. Protein: CASSYGGGPGYGYTF.

The chain recombines TRBV2 with TRBJ1-6, with TRBD1 as a possible D gene (6 bases). The germline V gene encodes CDR1 SNHLY and CDR2 FYNNEI. V was trimmed by 6 bases and J by 10 bases, leaving 19 bases between them. CDR3 length: 15 amino acids. The CDR3 sequence is CASSGERGTGSPLHF. The CDR3, as DNA: TGTGCCAGCAGCGGGGAAAGGGGGACGGGGTCACCCCTCCACTTT.

The chain recombines TRBV20-1 with TRBJ1-1; no firm D call. Trimming cost V 2 bases and J 8 bases, with 9 bases left between them. The germline gives CDR1 DFQATT, CDR2 SNEGSKA (reference sequence). This CDR3 contains 11 residues. CDR3 nucleotides: TGCAGTGCTAGACCCACTTCGGAAGCTTTCTTT. It encodes CSARPTSEAFF.

The V gene is TRBV11-2, the J gene TRBJ2-2; 11 bases map to TRBD2. This CDR3 comprises 15 residues. Germline V gene data show CDR1 as SGHAT and CDR2 as FQNNGV. V lost 5 bases and J lost 5; bases outside the gene matches: 4. In DNA form, the CDR3 reads TGTGCCAGCAGCCGGGCTAGCGGGGGGACCGGGGAGCTGTTTTTT. Encoded protein: CASSRASGGTGELFF.

The chain uses TRBV6-5 and TRBJ1-1; 8 positions agree with TRBD1. Germline-derived CDR1 and CDR2 are MNHEY and SVGAGI. The CDR3 contains 11 residues. Unmatched junction bases numbered 2, after V lost 6 bases and J lost 8 bases. CDR3 DNA sequence: TGTGCCAGCAGGAGGACAGGGGAAGCTTTCTTT. Translation: CASRRTGEAFF.

The chain couples TRBV18 to TRBJ2-2; D unresolved. Germline CDR1 is KGHSH and CDR2 is LQKENI. V was shortened by 5 bases and J by 5 bases, with 9 bases between the two germline ends. The CDR3 spans 13 residues. In DNA, the CDR3 is TGTGCCAGCTCAGTTCCGTGGACCGGGGAGCTGTTTTTT. Translating it yields CASSVPWTGELFF.

The chain carries TRBV10-3 and TRBJ1-1; the D gene is possibly TRBD1 (6 bases). Germline V gene sequence: CDR1 ENHRY, CDR2 SYGVKD. Trimming took off 2 bases at V and 5 bases at J, with 12 bases between the two ends. The CDR3 spans 14 residues. CDR3 region: CAISEKQGLTEAFF. The CDR3 DNA reads TGTGCCATCAGTGAGAAACAGGGTCTGACTGAAGCTTTCTTT.

The chain carries TRBV28 and TRBJ2-7; 8 bases agree with TRBD1. Germline loops: CDR1 MDHEN, CDR2 SYDVKM. Trimming at V came to 8 bases and at J to 4 bases, leaving 4 bases not matched to a gene. The CDR3 extends over 12 amino acids. CDR3 region: CASFRQGYEQYF. In DNA, the CDR3 is TGTGCCAGCTTCCGACAGGGGTACGAGCAGTACTTC.

There are many counts of this clone. The sample has other DNA sequences that encode this CDR3 too. The CDR3 protein is CSVQPGDTQYF. CDR3 sequence (DNA): TGCAGCGTCCAACCGGGAGATACGCAGTATTTT. This chain joins TRBV29-1 and TRBJ2-3, with D unclear. The CDR3 totals 11 residues. Germline-derived CDR1 and CDR2 are SQVTM and ANQGSEA. The V gene lost 6 bases and the J gene lost 5 bases, with 9 bases spanning the gap.

The chain uses TRBV27 and TRBJ1-1; D is unclear. Germline CDR1 is MNHEY and CDR2 is SMNVEV (reference sequence). The CDR3 is 15 amino acids. The V end was cut by 0 bases, the J end by 4 bases, with 12 bases between. CDR3 DNA: TGTGCCAGCAGTTTATCGAGTGTCGGCCGCACTGAAGCTTTCTTT. This translates into CASSLSSVGRTEAFF.

V and J are TRBV2 and TRBJ1-2; no firm D call. V was cut by 7 bases and J by 8 bases, with 11 bases left in between. The length of the CDR3 is 11 residues. The V gene's germline CDR1 is SNHLY and CDR2 FYNNEI. CDR3 sequence reads: CASTPSLGYTF. The CDR3 DNA follows: TGTGCCAGCACCCCAAGTTTAGGCTACACCTTC.

The chain combines TRBV28 with TRBJ1-2; D possibly corresponds to TRBD1 (6 bases). The V gene lost 6 bases and the J gene lost 8 bases, with 22 bases spanning the gap. Germline CDR1 and CDR2: MDHEN and SYDVKM. The CDR3 has 15 amino acids. CDR3 in amino acids: CASRDWGQGGGGYTF. The CDR3 region has the DNA TGTGCCAGCAGGGACTGGGGGCAGGGCGGCGGCGGCTACACCTTC.

The chain joins TRBV18 to TRBJ2-7; D is possibly TRBD1 or TRBD2 (5 bases each). Germline V CDR1 and CDR2: KGHSH, LQKENI. The CDR3 spans 15 residues. V lost 0 bases, J lost 5 bases, and 14 bases lay in between. As DNA, the CDR3 is TGTGCCAGCTCACCACCCGGGACGGCCCATCACGAGCAGTACTTC. Translated, it gives CASSPPGTAHHEQYF. Full variable domain (missing parts from reference TRBV18 and TRBJ2-7): NAGVMQNPRHLVRRRGQEARLRCSPMKGHSHVYWYRQLPEEGLKFMVYLQKENIIDESGMPKERFSAEFPKEGPSILRIQQVVRGDSAAYFCASSPPGTAHHEQYFGPGTRLTVT.

The chain joins TRBV6-6 to TRBJ2-7, with 7 bases that match TRBD2. J lost 3 bases, V lost 5 bases, and 4 bases had no gene match. The CDR3 extends over 13 amino acids. Germline CDR1 MNHNY, CDR2 SVGAGI (reference sequence). The CDR3 sequence is CASSRPSGYEQYF. The CDR3 nucleotides read TGTGCCAGCAGTCGCCCTAGCGGCTACGAGCAGTACTTC.

The rearrangement links TRBV4-2 to TRBJ2-7, with 7 positions matching TRBD1. Per the germline V gene, CDR1 is LGHNA and CDR2 is YNFKEQ. The length of the CDR3 is 16 residues. J lost 2 bases, V lost 1 base, and 8 bases had no gene match. CDR3 DNA: TGTGCCAGCAGCCAAGGCACCGGGACAGCCGCCTACGAGCAGTACTTC. The encoded protein is CASSQGTGTAAYEQYF.

The V call is TRBV4-1, the J call TRBJ1-4, with D maybe TRBD1 (6 bases). Trimming removed 1 base from V and 7 bases from J, with 13 bases in between. This CDR3 is 15 amino acids long. Germline V gives CDR1 MGHRA, CDR2 YSYEKL. The CDR3 here is CASSQGWADSEKLFF. The DNA of the CDR3 is TGCGCCAGCAGCCAAGGTTGGGCGGACAGTGAAAAACTGTTTTTT.

V and J are TRBV7-9 and TRBJ2-7; D is possibly TRBD1 (5 bases). The CDR3 loop spans 15 amino acids. The V gene's germline CDR1 is SEHNR and CDR2 FQNEAQ (reference sequence). V lost 3 bases and J 0 bases, leaving 12 bases between the germline ends. The CDR3 spells CASSFSGRDSYEQYF. As DNA, the CDR3 is TGTGCCAGCAGCTTCTCAGGCAGGGACTCCTACGAGCAGTACTTC.

V usage is TRBV18 and J usage is TRBJ1-4; D is unclear. This CDR3 is 16 amino acids long. The germline V and J ends were trimmed by 1 base and 0 bases, with 9 bases remaining between them. CDR1 and CDR2 (germline): KGHSH, LQKENI. The CDR3 loop reads CASSPLRVATNEKLFF. In DNA form, the CDR3 reads TGTGCCAGCTCACCACTTCGGGTTGCAACTAATGAAAAACTGTTTTTT.

The chain carries TRBV11-2 and TRBJ1-5; 9 nucleotides align to TRBD1. The J segment lost 4 bases and the V segment lost 6 bases, leaving 4 bases of the junction unmatched. Germline V lookup: CDR1 SGHAT, CDR2 FQNNGV. CDR3 length equals 14 residues. The CDR3 reads CASSRGTGNQPQHF. Here the CDR3 DNA reads TGTGCCAGCAGTCGGGGGACAGGGAATCAGCCCCAGCATTTT. Complete variable domain (other parts from reference TRBV11-2 and TRBJ1-5): EAGVAQSPRYKIIEKRQSVAFWCNPISGHATLYWYQQILGQGPKLLIQFQNNGVVDDSQLPKDRFSAERLKGVDSTLKIQPAKLEDSAVYLCASSRGTGNQPQHFGDGTRLSIL.

The chain carries TRBV5-1 and TRBJ2-3, with 7 bases lining up with TRBD2. This CDR3 has 16 amino acids. With 3 bases clipped from V and 4 bases from J, the junction kept 11 bases outside the gene matches. Germline values: CDR1 SGHRS, CDR2 YFSETQ. CDR3 coding DNA: TGCGCCAGCAGCTCCGTGGCGGGAGAAGTCGCAGATACGCAGTATTTT. This sequence encodes CASSSVAGEVADTQYF.

The chain links TRBV6-5 to TRBJ1-3, with D tentatively TRBD1 (5 bases). V gave up 2 bases and J gave up 2 bases, with 10 bases separating them. The CDR3 totals 15 residues. Germline CDR1 is MNHEY and CDR2 is SVGAGI. CDR3 region: CASSYASGAGNTIYF. The CDR3 nucleotides read TGTGCCAGCAGTTACGCCTCGGGGGCTGGAAACACCATATATTTT.

The V and J genes are TRBV5-1 and TRBJ2-5; D uncertain. V lost 0 bases and J 5 bases, leaving 11 bases between the germline ends. CDR1 is SGHRS and CDR2 is YFSETQ in the germline V gene. The length of the CDR3 is 14 residues. The CDR3, as DNA: TGCGCCAGCAGCTTGGGTGAGGTCGGGGAGACCCAGTACTTC. It translates to CASSLGEVGETQYF.